This record looks at one TCR beta chain sequence and its context. The genomic DNA of each subset was split evenly across several immunoSEQ plates. Data came from immunoSEQ multiplex PCR; TCRdb stores just in-frame clones and leaves some out. The table includes under 600,000 clones, just over 75% detected once. The data derive from a study of shared clonotypes between healthy human individuals. The ends were cut back, 1 base at V and 4 bases at J, with 11 bases in the middle. The length of the CDR3 is 14 residues. Germline values: CDR1 SGDLS, CDR2 YYNGEE. This TCR was recovered from a woman aged 40 to 50 in good health. Some clones in this sample may be carry-over from other donors' samples. V is TRBV9 and J is TRBJ2-5, with no clear D. The sequencing sample was made of PBMCs. CDR3 nucleotide sequence: TGTGCCAGCAGCGTAAGAGCCTTCGGAGAGACCCAGTACTTC. Translating gives CASSVRAFGETQYF.